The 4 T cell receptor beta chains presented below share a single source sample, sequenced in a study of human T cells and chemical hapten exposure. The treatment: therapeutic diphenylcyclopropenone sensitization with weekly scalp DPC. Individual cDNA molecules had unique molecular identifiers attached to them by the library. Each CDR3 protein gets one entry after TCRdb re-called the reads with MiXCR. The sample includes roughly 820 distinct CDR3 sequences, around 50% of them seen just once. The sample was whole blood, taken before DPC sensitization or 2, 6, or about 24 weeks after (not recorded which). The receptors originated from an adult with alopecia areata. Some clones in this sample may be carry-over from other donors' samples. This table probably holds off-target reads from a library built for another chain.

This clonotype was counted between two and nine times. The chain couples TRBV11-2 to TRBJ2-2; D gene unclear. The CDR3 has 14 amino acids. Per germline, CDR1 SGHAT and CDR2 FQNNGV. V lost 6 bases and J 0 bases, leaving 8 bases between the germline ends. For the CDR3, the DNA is TGTGCCAGCAGAAAAGCCGCGAACACCGGGGAGCTGTTTTTT. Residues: CASRKAANTGELFF.

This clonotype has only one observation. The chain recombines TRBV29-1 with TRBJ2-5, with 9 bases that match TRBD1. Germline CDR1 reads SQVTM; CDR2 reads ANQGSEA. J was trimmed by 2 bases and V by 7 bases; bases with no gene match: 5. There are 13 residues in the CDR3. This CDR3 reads CSAGQGWQETQYF. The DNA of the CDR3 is TGCAGCGCAGGACAGGGGTGGCAAGAGACCCAGTACTTC.

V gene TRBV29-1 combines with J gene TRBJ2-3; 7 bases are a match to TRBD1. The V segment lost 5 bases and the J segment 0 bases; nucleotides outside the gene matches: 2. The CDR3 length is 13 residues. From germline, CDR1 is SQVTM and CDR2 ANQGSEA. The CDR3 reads CSVPRGSTDTQYF. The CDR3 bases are TGCAGCGTTCCCAGGGGGAGCACAGATACGCAGTATTTT.

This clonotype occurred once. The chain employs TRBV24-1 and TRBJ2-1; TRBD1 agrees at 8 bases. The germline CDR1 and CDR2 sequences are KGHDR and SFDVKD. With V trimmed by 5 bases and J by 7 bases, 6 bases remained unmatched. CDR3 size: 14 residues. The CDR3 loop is CATSGQGILNEQFF. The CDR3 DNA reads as TGTGCCACCAGTGGACAGGGGATTTTGAATGAGCAGTTCTTC.